This TCR beta chain was sequenced in a study of blood T cell repertoires in COVID-19. At the level of the study: The analysed material was cDNA or gDNA that came from T cells, B-cell-depleted T cells, or PBMCs.

TCRdb's table, derived via immunoSEQ multiplex PCR, lists solely in-frame clones and lacks some. The sample carries around 270,000 clones, 86% recorded once. The sample holds one count of this clone. The CDR3 has 14 residues. The germline gives CDR1 MNHEY, CDR2 SMNVEV (reference sequence). The trim removed 8 bases at V and 5 bases at J, leaving 11 bases unmatched. The chain couples TRBV27 to TRBJ2-7, with TRBD2 matching over 8 bases. The TCR sequence derives from a man aged 40-55 years who had recovered from COVID-19. The sample consisted of peripheral blood. CDR3 amino acids: CASLTSRGAHEQYF. The CDR3 nucleotides read TGTGCCAGCTTAACTTCGCGGGGGGCCCACGAGCAGTACTTC.